This T cell receptor (beta chain) was retrieved from a study of radiotherapy plus CTLA-4 blockade in lung cancer. Sequencing used immunoSEQ multiplex PCR; TCRdb keeps in-frame clones, though not all of them. The sample carries tens of thousands of clones, roughly 75% recorded once. The V and J ends lost 6 bases and 0 bases, in that order; junction bases with no gene match: 2. The CDR3 is 13 residues long. The V gene's germline CDR1 is MNHNS and CDR2 SASEGT. The J gene is TRBJ2-7, the V gene TRBV6-1; 7 bases are shared with TRBD1. The sample in question was peripheral blood, obtained from a patient treated with radiotherapy plus ipilimumab. The clonotype comes from a human donor with non-small cell lung cancer who had stable disease on radiotherapy plus ipilimumab. CDR3 residues: CASRRTGSYEQYF. The CDR3 DNA sequence: TGTGCCAGCAGAAGGACAGGCTCCTACGAGCAGTACTTC.